This T cell receptor (beta chain) derives from a study of monozygotic twins with inflammatory bowel disease. Points from the study as a whole: TCRbeta inverse Simpson diversity was decreased in IBD patients versus healthy co-twins. Relative clonotype sharing with others was diminished in IBD patients versus healthy twins, particularly with disease activity.

Template-switch reactions added UMIs with a 6-nucleotide sample barcode. TCRdb reprocessed the 5' RACE reads; each CDR3 protein has one entry and no DNA is given. The sample totals about 440,000 distinct CDR3 sequences. With respect to this clonotype: Its antigen is undetermined.

Germline CDR1 is SGHAT and CDR2 is FQNNGV. CDR3 length: 20 residues. Collection yielded roughly 2.3 ml of blood per donor. The V and J genes are TRBV11-2 and TRBJ2-3; TCRdb's D call of TRBD2 is untestable without DNA. The sequenced material came from blood. This sequence originates from a human donor with ulcerative colitis or Crohn's disease, or a healthy co-twin of an affected twin (not recorded which). This CDR3 reads CASSETPTRRGGLSTDTQYF.